The 5 T cell receptor beta chains below come from one sample, sequenced in a study of cytomegalovirus exposure and HLA in healthy donors. The PCR had 60 Vbeta and 13 Jbeta primers. The method was immunoSEQ multiplex PCR; TCRdb's version includes in-frame clones alone and lacks a portion of them. The top ten clones hold roughly 2.5% of a sample with more than 80,000 clones, 64% of them seen once. Sequenced sample: PBMCs. The receptors were gathered from a human donor in good health.

The chain is built from TRBV5-4 and TRBJ2-2, with 7 bases lining up with TRBD1. CDR3 size: 15 residues. Unmatched junction bases numbered 4, after V lost 4 bases and J lost 1 base. Germline CDR1 reads SGHNT; CDR2 reads YYREEE (reference sequence). CDR3 DNA: TGTGCCAGCAGCCAAAGACAGGGGAACACCGGGGAGCTGTTTTTT. This codes for CASSQRQGNTGELFF.

CDR3 sequence (DNA): TGTGCCAGCAGCTTAGAGCTAGCGGGGGGATTCTACGAGCAGTACTTC. Its translation: CASSLELAGGFYEQYF. The rearrangement uses TRBV7-8 and TRBJ2-7; 11 bases are shared with TRBD2. The CDR3 extends over 16 amino acids. Trimming at V came to 1 base and at J to 3 bases, leaving 5 bases not matched to a gene. Germline CDR1 is SGHVS and CDR2 is FQNEAQ.

The rearrangement uses TRBV6-6 and TRBJ1-1; possibly TRBD1 for D (5 bases). The germline CDR1 and CDR2 sequences are MNHNY and SVGAGI (reference sequence). V shed 7 bases and J shed 0 bases, with 15 bases lying between them. The CDR3 extends over 15 amino acids. The chain's CDR3 is CASTNPQGMNTEAFF. The CDR3 coding sequence is TGTGCCAGCACCAACCCCCAGGGTATGAACACTGAAGCTTTCTTT.

The rearrangement uses TRBV19 and TRBJ1-5; D might be TRBD1 (6 bases). This CDR3 contains 15 residues. From germline, CDR1 is LNHDA and CDR2 SQIVND (reference sequence). Trimming pared 5 bases from V and 0 bases from J, leaving 11 bases between. In nucleotides, the CDR3 is TGTGCCAGTAGTTGGACAGACCTTAGCAATCAGCCCCAGCATTTT. Translated: CASSWTDLSNQPQHF.

The rearrangement links TRBV4-2 to TRBJ2-3; 10 nucleotides line up with TRBD2. In germline, CDR1 is LGHNA, CDR2 YNFKEQ. The CDR3 is made up of 15 amino acids. Trimming removed 6 bases from V and 2 bases from J; junction bases left unmatched: 5. Written as DNA, the CDR3 is TGTGCCAGCAGTGGACTAGCGGAGGTCACAGATACGCAGTATTTT. It is translated as CASSGLAEVTDTQYF.